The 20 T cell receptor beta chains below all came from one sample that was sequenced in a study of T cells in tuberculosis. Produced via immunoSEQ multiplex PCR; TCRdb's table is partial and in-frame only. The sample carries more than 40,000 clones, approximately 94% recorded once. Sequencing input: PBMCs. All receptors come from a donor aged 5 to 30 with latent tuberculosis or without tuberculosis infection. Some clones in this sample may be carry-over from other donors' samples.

This CDR3 is CASSRTSGNTGELFF. DNA of the CDR3: TGTGCCAGCAGTCGGACTAGCGGAAACACCGGGGAGCTGTTTTTT. The rearrangement joins TRBV6-5 to TRBJ2-2; 10 nucleotides line up with TRBD2. V shed 5 bases and J 2 bases; nucleotides not matched to a gene: 2. Per the germline V gene, CDR1 is MNHEY and CDR2 is SVGAGI. The CDR3 length is 15 residues.

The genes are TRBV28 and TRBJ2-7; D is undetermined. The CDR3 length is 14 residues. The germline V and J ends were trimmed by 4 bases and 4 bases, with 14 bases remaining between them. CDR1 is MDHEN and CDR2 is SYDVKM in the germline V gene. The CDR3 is CASSSVTVRYEQYF. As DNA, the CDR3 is TGTGCCAGCAGTTCAGTGACTGTACGGTACGAGCAGTACTTC.

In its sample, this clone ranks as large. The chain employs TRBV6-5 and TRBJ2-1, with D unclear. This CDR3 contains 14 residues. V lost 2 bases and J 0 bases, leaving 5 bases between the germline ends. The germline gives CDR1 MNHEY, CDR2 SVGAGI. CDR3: CASSYLSSYNEQFF. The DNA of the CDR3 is TGTGCCAGCAGTTACCTAAGCTCCTACAATGAGCAGTTCTTC.

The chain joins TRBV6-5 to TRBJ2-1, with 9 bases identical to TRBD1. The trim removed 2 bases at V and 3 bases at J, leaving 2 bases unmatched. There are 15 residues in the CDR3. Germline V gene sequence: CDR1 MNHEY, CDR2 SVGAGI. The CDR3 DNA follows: TGTGCCAGCAGTTACGGGACAGGGTACTACAATGAGCAGTTCTTC. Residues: CASSYGTGYYNEQFF.

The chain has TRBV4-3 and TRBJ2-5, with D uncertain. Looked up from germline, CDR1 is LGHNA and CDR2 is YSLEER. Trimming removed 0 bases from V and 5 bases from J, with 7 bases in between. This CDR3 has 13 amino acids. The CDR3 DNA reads TGCGCCAGCAGCCAAGATGTGAGGGAGACCCAGTACTTC. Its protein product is CASSQDVRETQYF.

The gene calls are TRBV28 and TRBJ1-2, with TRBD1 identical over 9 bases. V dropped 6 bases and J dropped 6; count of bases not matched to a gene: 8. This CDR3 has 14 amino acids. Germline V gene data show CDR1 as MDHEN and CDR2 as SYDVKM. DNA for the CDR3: TGTGCCAGCAGGATCACAGGGGGCGGGAATGGCTACACCTTC. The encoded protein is CASRITGGGNGYTF.

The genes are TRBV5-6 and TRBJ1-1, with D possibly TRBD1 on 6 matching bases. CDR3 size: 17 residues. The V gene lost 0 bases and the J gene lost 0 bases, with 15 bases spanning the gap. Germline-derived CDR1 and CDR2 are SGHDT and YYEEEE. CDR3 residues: CASSLEGDGTMNTEAFF. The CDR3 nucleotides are TGTGCCAGCAGCTTGGAGGGGGACGGGACCATGAACACTGAAGCTTTCTTT.

CDR3 coding DNA: TGTGCCAGCTCACCACAAATCGCGTACAATGAGCAGTTCTTC. It encodes CASSPQIAYNEQFF. V is TRBV18 and J is TRBJ2-1; D gene ambiguous. The length of the CDR3 is 14 residues. CDR1 KGHSH and CDR2 LQKENI come from the germline V gene. V was cut by 1 base and J by 4 bases, with 8 bases left in between. Full variable domain (missing parts from reference TRBV18 and TRBJ2-1): NAGVMQNPRHLVRRRGQEARLRCSPMKGHSHVYWYRQLPEEGLKFMVYLQKENIIDESGMPKERFSAEFPKEGPSILRIQQVVRGDSAAYFCASSPQIAYNEQFFGPGTRLTVL.

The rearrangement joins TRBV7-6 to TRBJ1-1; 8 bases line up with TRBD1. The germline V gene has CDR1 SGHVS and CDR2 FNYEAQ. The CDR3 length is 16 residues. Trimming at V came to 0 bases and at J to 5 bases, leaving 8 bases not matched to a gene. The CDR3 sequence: CASSLAPAGGFTEAFF. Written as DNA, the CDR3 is TGTGCCAGCAGCTTAGCGCCCGCAGGGGGCTTTACTGAAGCTTTCTTT.

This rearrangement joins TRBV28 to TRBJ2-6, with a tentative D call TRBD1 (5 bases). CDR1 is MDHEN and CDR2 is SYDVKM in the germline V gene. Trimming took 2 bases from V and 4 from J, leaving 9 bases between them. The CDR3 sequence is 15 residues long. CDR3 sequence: CASSLSRAGANVLTF. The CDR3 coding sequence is TGTGCCAGCAGTTTAAGCAGGGCCGGGGCCAACGTCCTGACTTTC.

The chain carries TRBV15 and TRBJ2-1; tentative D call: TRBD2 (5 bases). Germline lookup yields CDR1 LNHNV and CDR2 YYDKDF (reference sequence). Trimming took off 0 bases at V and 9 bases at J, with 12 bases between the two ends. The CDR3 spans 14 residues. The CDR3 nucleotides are TGTGCCACCAGCAGAGACGGACTGGCGGGTGAGCAGTTCTTC. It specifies CATSRDGLAGEQFF.

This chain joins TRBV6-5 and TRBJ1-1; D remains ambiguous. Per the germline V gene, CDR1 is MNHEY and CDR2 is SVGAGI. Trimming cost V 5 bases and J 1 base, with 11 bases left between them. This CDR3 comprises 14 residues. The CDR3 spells CASSIHHGNTEAFF. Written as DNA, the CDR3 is TGTGCCAGCAGTATCCACCACGGGAACACTGAAGCTTTCTTT.

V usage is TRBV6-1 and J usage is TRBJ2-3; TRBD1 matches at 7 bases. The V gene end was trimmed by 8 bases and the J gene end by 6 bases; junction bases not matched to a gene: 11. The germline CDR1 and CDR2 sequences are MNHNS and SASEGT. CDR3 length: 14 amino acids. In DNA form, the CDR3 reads TGTGCCAGCGTTTTGCAGGGGGTGAGGGATACGCAGTATTTT. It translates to CASVLQGVRDTQYF.

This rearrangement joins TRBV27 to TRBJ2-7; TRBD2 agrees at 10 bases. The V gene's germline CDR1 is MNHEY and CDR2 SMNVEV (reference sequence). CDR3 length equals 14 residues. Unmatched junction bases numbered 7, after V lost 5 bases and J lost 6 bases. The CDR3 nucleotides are TGTGCCAGCAGTACGACGACTAGCGGGTCCGAGCAGTACTTC. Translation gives CASSTTTSGSEQYF.

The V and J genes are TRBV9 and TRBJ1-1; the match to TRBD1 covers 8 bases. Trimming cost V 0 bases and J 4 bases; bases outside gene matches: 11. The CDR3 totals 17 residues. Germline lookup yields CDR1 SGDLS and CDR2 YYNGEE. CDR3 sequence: CASSVGDRRTTRTEAFF. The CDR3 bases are TGTGCCAGCAGCGTAGGGGACAGGAGGACTACCCGCACTGAAGCTTTCTTT.

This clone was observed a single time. The CDR3 spells CASSLVRASGRHEQFF. In nucleotides, the CDR3 is TGTGCCAGCAGCTTAGTTCGGGCTAGCGGGAGGCATGAGCAGTTCTTC. The chain has TRBV7-2 and TRBJ2-1; 11 bases agree with TRBD2. The CDR3 runs to 16 residues. The germline V gene has CDR1 SGHTA and CDR2 FQGNSA. V lost 1 base, J lost 8 bases, and 7 bases stayed unmatched.

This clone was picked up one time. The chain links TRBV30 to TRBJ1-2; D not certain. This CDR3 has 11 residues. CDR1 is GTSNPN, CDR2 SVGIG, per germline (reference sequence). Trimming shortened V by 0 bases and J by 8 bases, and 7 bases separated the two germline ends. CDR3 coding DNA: TGTGCCTGGAGTGTAAACAGCGGCTACACCTTC. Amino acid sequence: CAWSVNSGYTF.

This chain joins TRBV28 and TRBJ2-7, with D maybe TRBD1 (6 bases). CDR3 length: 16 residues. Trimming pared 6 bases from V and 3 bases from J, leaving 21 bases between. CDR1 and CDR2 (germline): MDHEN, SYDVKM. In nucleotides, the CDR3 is TGTGCCAGCAGCCGCCCGGACAGCTTTCTTCTCTACGAGCAGTACTTC. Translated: CASSRPDSFLLYEQYF. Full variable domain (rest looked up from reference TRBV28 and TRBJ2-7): DVKVTQSSRYLVKRTGEKVFLECVQDMDHENMFWYRQDPGLGLRLIYFSYDVKMKEKGDIPEGYSVSREKKERFSLILESASTNQTSMYLCASSRPDSFLLYEQYFGPGTRLTVT.

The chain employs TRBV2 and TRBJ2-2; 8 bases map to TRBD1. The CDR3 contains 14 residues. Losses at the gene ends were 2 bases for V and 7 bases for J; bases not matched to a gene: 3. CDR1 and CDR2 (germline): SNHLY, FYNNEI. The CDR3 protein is CASSEQGANGELFF. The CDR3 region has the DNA TGTGCCAGCAGTGAACAGGGGGCGAACGGGGAGCTGTTTTTT.

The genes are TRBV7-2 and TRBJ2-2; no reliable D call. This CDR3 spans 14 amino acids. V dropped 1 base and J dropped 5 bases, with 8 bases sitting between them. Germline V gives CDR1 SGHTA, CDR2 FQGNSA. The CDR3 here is CASSLDGLTGELFF. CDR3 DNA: TGTGCCAGCAGCTTAGACGGTCTTACCGGGGAGCTGTTTTTT.